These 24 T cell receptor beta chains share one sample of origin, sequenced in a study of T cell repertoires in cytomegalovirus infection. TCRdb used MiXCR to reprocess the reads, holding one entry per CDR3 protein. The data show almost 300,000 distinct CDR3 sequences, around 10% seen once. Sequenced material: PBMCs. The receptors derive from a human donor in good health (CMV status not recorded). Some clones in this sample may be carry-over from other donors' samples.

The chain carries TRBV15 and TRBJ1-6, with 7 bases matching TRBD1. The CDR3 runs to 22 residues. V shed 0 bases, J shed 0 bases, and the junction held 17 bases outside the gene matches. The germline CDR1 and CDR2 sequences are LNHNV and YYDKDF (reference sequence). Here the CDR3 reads CATSRDLGRGGLKSSYNSPLHF. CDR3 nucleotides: TGTGCCACCAGCAGAGATTTGGGAAGAGGGGGCCTTAAGAGCTCCTATAATTCACCCCTCCACTTT.

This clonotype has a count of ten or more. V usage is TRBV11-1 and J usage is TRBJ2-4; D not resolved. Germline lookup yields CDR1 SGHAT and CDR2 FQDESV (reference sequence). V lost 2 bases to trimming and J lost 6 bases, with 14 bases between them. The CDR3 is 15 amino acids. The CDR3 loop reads CASSLSRAPRNIQYF. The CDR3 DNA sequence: TGTGCCAGCAGCTTATCTCGGGCCCCCCGAAACATTCAGTACTTC. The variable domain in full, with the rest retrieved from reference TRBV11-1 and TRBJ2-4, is EAEVAQSPRYKITEKSQAVAFWCDPISGHATLYWYRQILGQGPELLVQFQDESVVDDSQLPKDRFSAERLKGVDSTLKIQPAELGDSAMYLCASSLSRAPRNIQYFGAGTRLSVL.

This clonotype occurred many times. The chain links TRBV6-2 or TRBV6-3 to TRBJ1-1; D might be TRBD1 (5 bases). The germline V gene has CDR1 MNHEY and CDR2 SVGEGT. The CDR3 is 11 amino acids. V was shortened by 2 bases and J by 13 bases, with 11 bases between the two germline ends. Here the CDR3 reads CASSYGGLDFF. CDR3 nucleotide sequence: TGTGCCAGCAGTTACGGGGGTTTAGATTTCTTT.

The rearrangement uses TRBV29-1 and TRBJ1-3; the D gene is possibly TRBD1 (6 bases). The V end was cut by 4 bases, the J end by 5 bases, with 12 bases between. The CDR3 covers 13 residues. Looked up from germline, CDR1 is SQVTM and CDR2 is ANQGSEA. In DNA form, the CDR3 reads TGCAGCGTTGTACGGAGGGGGAGAAACACCATATATTTT. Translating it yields CSVVRRGRNTIYF.

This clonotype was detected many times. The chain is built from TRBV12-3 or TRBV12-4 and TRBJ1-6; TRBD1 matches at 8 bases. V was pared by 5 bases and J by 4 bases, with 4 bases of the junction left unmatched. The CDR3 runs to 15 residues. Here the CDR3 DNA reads TGTGCCAGCAGTCGCAGGACAGGGTATAATTCACCCCTCCACTTT. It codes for CASSRRTGYNSPLHF.

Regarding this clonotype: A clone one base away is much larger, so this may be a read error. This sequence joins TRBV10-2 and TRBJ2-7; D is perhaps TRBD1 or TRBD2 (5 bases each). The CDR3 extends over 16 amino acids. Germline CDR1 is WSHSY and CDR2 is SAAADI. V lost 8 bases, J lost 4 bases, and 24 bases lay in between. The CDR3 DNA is TGCGCCAGCGGTCCTCGGACATCCCGGGGTGGTTACGAGCAGTACTTC. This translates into CASGPRTSRGGYEQYF.

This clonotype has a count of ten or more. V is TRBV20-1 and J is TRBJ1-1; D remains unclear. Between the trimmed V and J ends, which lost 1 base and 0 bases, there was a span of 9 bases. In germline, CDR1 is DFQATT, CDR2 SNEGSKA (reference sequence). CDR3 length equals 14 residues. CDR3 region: CSARAGGMNTEAFF. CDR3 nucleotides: TGCAGTGCTAGAGCCGGAGGCATGAACACTGAAGCTTTCTTT.

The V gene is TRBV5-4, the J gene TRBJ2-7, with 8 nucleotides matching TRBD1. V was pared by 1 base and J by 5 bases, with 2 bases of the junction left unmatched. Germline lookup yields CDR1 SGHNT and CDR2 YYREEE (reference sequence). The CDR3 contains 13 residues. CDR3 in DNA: TGTGCCAGCAGCTTGACAGGGGGAAACGAGCAGTACTTC. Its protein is CASSLTGGNEQYF.

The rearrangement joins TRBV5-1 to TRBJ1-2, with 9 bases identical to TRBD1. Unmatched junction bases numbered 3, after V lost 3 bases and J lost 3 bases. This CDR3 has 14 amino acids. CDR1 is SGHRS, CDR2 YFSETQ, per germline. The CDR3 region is CASSYRTGDYGYTF. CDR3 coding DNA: TGCGCCAGCAGCTATCGGACAGGGGACTATGGCTACACCTTC.

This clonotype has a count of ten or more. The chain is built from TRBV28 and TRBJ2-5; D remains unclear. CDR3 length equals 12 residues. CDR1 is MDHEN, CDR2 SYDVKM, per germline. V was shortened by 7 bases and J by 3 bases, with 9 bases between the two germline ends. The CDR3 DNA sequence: TGTGCCAGCAAGTTAGGAGAAGAGACCCAGTACTTC. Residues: CASKLGEETQYF.

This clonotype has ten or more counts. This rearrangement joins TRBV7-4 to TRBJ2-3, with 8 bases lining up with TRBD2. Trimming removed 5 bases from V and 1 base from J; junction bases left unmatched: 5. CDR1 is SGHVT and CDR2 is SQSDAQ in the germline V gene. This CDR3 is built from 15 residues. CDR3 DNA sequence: TGTGCCAGCAGCCCATATAGCGGGGGCACAGATACGCAGTATTTT. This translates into CASSPYSGGTDTQYF. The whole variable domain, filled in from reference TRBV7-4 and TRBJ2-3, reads GAGVSQSPRYKVAKRGRDVALRCDSISGHVTLYWYRQTLGQGSEVLTYSQSDAQRDKSGRPSGRFSAERPERSVSTLKIQRTEQGDSAVYLCASSPYSGGTDTQYFGPGTRLTVL.

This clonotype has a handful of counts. The CDR3 nucleotides are TGTGCCAGCTCACCACCGGACAGTTACAATGAGCAGTTCTTC. Its protein product is CASSPPDSYNEQFF. The rearrangement uses TRBV18 and TRBJ2-1, with D perhaps TRBD1 (6 bases). Germline assignment: CDR1 KGHSH and CDR2 LQKENI. The CDR3 runs 14 residues. V gave up 0 bases and J gave up 4 bases, with 7 bases separating them.

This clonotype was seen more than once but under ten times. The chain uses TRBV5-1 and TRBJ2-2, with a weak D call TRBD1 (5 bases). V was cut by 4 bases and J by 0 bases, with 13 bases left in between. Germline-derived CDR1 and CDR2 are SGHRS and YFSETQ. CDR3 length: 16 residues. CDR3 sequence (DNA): TGCGCCAGCAGCCCGATAGGGGCGACGAACACCGGGGAGCTGTTTTTT. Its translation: CASSPIGATNTGELFF.

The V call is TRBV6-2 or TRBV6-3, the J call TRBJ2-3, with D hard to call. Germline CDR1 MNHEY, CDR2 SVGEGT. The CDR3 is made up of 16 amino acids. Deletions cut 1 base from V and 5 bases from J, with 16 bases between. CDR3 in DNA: TGTGCCAGCAGTTACTGGTCTCATGTTTATGGAGATACGCAGTATTTT. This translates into CASSYWSHVYGDTQYF.

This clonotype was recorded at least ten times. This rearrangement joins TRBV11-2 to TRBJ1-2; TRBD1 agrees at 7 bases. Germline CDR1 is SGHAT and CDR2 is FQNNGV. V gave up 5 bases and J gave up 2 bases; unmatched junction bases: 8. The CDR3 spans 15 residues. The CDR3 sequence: CASSAATGVNYGYTF. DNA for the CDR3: TGTGCCAGCAGCGCCGCTACAGGGGTAAACTATGGCTACACCTTC.

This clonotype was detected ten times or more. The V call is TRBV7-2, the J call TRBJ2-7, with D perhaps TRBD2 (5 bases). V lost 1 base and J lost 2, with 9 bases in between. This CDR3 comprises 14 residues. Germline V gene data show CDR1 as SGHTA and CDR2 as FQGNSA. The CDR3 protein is CASSLDGGPYEQYF. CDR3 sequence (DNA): TGTGCCAGCAGCTTAGATGGAGGACCCTACGAGCAGTACTTC.

The CDR3 loop reads CATSRRQSSNQPQHF. As DNA, the CDR3 is TGTGCCACCAGCAGAAGACAGTCCAGCAATCAGCCCCAGCATTTT. V gene TRBV15 combines with J gene TRBJ1-5; D perhaps matches TRBD1 (5 bases). Trimming stripped 2 bases from V and 1 base from J, with 9 bases between. The CDR3 consists of 15 residues. The germline V gene has CDR1 LNHNV and CDR2 YYDKDF (reference sequence).

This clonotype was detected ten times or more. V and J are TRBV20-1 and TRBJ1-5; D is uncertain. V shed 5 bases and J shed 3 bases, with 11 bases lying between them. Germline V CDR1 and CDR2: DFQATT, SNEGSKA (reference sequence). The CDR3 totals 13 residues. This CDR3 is CSAPPGHNQPQHF. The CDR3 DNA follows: TGCAGTGCTCCGCCGGGCCACAATCAGCCCCAGCATTTT.

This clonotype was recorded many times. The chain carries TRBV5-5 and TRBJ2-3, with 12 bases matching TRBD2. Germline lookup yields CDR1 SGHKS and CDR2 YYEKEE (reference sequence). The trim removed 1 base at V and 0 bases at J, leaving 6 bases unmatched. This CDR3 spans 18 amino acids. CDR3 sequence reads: CASSLRTSGDLSTDTQYF. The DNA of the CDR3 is TGTGCCAGCAGCTTGAGGACTAGCGGGGACTTGAGCACAGATACGCAGTATTTT.

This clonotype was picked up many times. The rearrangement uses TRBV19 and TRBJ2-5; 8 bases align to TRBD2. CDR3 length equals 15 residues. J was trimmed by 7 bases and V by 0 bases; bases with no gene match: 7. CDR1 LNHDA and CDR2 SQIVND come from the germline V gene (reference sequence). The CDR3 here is CASSIDRTSGGTQYF. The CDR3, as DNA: TGTGCCAGTAGTATAGATCGGACGAGCGGGGGGACCCAGTACTTC.

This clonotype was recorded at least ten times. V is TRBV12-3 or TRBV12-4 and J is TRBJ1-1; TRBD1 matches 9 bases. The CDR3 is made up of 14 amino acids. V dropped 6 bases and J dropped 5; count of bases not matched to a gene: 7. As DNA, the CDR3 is TGTGCCAGCAGCCTGGACAGGGGCCGGACTGAAGCTTTCTTT. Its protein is CASSLDRGRTEAFF.

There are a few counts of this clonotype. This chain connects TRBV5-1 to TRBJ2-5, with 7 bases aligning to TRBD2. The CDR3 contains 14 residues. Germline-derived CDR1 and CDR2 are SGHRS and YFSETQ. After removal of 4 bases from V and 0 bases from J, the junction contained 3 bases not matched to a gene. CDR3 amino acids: CASSQLANQETQYF. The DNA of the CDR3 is TGCGCCAGCAGCCAACTAGCGAACCAAGAGACCCAGTACTTC.

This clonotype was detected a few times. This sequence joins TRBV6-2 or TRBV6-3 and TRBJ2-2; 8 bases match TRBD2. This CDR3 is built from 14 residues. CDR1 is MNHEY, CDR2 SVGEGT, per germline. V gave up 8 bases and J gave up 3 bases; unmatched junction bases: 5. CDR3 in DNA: TGTGCCAGCCAGCGGGGGTCTGACACCGGGGAGCTGTTTTTT. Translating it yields CASQRGSDTGELFF.

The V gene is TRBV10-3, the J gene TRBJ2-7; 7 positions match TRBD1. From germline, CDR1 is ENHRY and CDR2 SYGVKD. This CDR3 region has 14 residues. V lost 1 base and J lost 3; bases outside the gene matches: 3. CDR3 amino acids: CAISEFRDSYEQYF. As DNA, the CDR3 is TGTGCCATCAGTGAGTTCCGGGACAGCTACGAGCAGTACTTC.